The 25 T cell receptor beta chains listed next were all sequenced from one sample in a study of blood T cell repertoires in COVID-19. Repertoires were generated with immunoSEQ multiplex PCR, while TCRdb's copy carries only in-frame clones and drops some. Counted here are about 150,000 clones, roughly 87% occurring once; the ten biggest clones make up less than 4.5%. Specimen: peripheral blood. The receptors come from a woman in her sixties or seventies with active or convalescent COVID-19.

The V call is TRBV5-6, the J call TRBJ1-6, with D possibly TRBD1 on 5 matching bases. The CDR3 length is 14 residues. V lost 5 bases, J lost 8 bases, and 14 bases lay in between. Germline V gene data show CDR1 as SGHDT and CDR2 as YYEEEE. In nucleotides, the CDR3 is TGTGCCAGCAGTTACAGGATTGGGGATTCACCCCTCCACTTT. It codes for CASSYRIGDSPLHF. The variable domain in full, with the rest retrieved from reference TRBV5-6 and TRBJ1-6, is DAGVTQSPTHLIKTRGQQVTLRCSPKSGHDTVSWYQQALGQGPQFIFQYYEEEERQRGNFPDRFSGHQFPNYSSELNVNALLLGDSALYLCASSYRIGDSPLHFGNGTRLTVT.

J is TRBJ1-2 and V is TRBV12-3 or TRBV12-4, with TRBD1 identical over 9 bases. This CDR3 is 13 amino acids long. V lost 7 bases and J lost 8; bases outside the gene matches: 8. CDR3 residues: CASTSQGAGGYTF. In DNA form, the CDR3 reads TGTGCCAGCACCTCACAGGGGGCTGGAGGCTACACCTTC.

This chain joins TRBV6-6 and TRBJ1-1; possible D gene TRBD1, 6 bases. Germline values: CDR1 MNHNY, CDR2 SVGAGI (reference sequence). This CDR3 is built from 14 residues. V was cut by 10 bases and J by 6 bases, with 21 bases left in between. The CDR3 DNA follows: TGTGCCACTACCGGGGAGGGGGTGATCGCTGAAGCTTTCTTT. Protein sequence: CATTGEGVIAEAFF.

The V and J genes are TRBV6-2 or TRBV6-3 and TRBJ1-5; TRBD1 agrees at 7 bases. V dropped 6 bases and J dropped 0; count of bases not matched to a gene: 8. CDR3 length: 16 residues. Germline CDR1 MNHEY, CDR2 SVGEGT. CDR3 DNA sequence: TGTGCCAGCAGCAAGGACAGGATTTATAGCAATCAGCCCCAGCATTTT. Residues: CASSKDRIYSNQPQHF.

The CDR3 spells CASSWTGEGYNEQFF. CDR3 bases: TGCGCCAGCAGCTGGACGGGGGAGGGGTACAATGAGCAGTTCTTC. The rearrangement joins TRBV5-1 to TRBJ2-1; 7 nucleotides align to TRBD2. The CDR3 consists of 15 residues. J lost 4 bases, V lost 3 bases, and 7 bases had no gene match. In germline, CDR1 is SGHRS, CDR2 YFSETQ. Full variable domain (rest looked up from reference TRBV5-1 and TRBJ2-1): KAGVTQTPRYLIKTRGQQVTLSCSPISGHRSVSWYQQTPGQGLQFLFEYFSETQRNKGNFPGRFSGRQFSNSRSEMNVSTLELGDSALYLCASSWTGEGYNEQFFGPGTRLTVL.

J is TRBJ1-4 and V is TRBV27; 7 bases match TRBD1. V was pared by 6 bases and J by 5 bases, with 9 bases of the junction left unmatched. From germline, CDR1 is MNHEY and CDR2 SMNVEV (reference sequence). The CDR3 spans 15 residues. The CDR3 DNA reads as TGTGCCAGCAGGACCACAGGGGCTCCCAATGAAAAACTGTTTTTT. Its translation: CASRTTGAPNEKLFF.

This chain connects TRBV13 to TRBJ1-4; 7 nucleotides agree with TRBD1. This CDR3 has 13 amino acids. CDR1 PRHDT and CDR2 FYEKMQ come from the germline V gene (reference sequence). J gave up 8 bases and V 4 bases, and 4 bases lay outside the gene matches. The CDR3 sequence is CASSSGTAEKLFF. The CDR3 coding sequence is TGTGCCAGCAGCTCCGGGACAGCCGAAAAACTGTTTTTT. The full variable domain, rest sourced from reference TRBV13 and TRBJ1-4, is AAGVIQSPRHLIKEKRETATLKCYPIPRHDTVYWYQQGPGQDPQFLISFYEKMQSDKGSIPDRFSAQQFSDYHSELNMSSLELGDSALYFCASSSGTAEKLFFGSGTQLSVL.

CDR3 DNA: TGTGCCAGCAGCTTCGACAGGGCCGGGGGTTACGAGCAGTACTTC. This translates into CASSFDRAGGYEQYF. The chain joins TRBV6-6 to TRBJ2-7; TRBD1 might be the D (7 bases). Germline assignment: CDR1 MNHNY and CDR2 SVGAGI (reference sequence). V dropped 6 bases and J dropped 4 bases, with 19 bases sitting between them. The length of the CDR3 is 15 residues.

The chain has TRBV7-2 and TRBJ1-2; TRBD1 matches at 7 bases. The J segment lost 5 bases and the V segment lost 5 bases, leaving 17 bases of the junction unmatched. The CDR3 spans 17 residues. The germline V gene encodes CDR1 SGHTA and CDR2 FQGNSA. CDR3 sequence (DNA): TGTGCCAGCAGCCCCTCTGTGGGACAGCTAGTTTCTTATGGCTACACCTTC. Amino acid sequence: CASSPSVGQLVSYGYTF.

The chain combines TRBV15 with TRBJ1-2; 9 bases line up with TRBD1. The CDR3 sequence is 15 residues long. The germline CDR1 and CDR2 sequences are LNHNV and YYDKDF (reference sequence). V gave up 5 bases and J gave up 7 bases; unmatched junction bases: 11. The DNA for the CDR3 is TGTGCCACCAGCCAGACAAAACAGGGGGCTAGTGGCTACACCTTC. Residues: CATSQTKQGASGYTF.

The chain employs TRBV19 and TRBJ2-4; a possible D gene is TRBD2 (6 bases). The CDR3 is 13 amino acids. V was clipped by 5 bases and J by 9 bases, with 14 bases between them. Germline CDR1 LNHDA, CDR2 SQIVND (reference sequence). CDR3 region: CASSGGARGIQYF. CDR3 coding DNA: TGTGCCAGTAGTGGCGGGGCTCGGGGCATTCAGTACTTC.

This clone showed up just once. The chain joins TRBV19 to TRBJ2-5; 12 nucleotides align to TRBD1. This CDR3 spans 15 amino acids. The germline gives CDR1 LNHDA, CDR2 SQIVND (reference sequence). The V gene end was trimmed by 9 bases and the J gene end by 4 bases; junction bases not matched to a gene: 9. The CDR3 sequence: CASDQGQGARETQYF. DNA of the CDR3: TGTGCCAGCGACCAGGGACAGGGGGCAAGAGAGACCCAGTACTTC. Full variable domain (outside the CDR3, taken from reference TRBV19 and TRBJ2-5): DGGITQSPKYLFRKEGQNVTLSCEQNLNHDAMYWYRQDPGQGLRLIYYSQIVNDFQKGDIAEGYSVSREKKESFPLTVTSAQKNPTAFYLCASDQGQGARETQYFGPGTRLLVL.

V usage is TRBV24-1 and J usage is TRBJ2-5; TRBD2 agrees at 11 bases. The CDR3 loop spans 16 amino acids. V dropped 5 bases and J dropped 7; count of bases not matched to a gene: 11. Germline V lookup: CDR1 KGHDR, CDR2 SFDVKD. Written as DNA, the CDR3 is TGTGCCACCAGTGCTTCTAGCGGGGGGCCCGGCGGGACCCAGTACTTC. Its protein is CATSASSGGPGGTQYF.

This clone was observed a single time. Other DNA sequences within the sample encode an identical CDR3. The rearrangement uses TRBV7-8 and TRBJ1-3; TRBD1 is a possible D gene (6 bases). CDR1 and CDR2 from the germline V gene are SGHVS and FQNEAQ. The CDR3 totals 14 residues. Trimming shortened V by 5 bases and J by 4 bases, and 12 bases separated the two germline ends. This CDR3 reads CASSLGTSGNTIYF. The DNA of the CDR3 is TGTGCCAGCAGCCTGGGGACATCAGGAAACACCATATATTTT. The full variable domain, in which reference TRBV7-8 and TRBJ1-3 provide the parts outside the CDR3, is GAGVSQSPRYKVAKRGQDVALRCDPISGHVSLFWYQQALGQGPEFLTYFQNEAQLDKSGLPSDRFFAERPEGSVSTLKIQRTQQEDSAVYLCASSLGTSGNTIYFGEGSWLTVV.

The CDR3 loop reads CASGFALDRGLLVGNQPQHF. CDR3 nucleotides: TGTGCTAGTGGTTTCGCCCTTGACAGGGGACTTTTAGTTGGCAATCAGCCCCAGCATTTT. The chain has TRBV12-5 and TRBJ1-5, with 8 nucleotides matching TRBD1. Germline trimming cut 3 bases from V and 2 bases from J; bases unmatched to any gene: 18. Germline V lookup: CDR1 LGHNT, CDR2 FRNRAP. The length of the CDR3 is 20 residues.

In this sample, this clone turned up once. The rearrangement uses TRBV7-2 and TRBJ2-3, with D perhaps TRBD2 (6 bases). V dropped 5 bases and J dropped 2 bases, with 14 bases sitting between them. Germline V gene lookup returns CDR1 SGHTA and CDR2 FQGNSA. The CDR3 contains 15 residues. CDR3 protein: CASSPRDWLTDTQYF. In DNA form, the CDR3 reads TGTGCCAGCAGCCCCCGGGACTGGCTCACAGATACGCAGTATTTT.

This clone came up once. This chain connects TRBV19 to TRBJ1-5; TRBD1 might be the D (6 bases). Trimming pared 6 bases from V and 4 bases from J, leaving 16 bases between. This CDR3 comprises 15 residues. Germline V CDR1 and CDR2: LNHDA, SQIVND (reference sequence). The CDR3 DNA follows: TGTGCCAGTAGGGGAAAGGGGGAGGGTAATCAGCCCCAGCATTTT. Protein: CASRGKGEGNQPQHF.

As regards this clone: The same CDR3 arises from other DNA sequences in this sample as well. CDR3 amino acids: CAWSRDRPYGYTF. The CDR3, as DNA: TGTGCCTGGAGTCGAGACAGGCCTTATGGCTACACCTTC. V is TRBV30 and J is TRBJ1-2; a weak D match, TRBD1 (6 bases). The CDR3 covers 13 residues. CDR1 GTSNPN and CDR2 SVGIG come from the germline V gene (reference sequence). V was clipped by 2 bases and J by 5 bases, with 12 bases between them.

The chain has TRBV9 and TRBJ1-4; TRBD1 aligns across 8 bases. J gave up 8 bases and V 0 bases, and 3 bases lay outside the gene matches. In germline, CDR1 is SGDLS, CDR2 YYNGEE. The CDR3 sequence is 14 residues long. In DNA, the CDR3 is TGTGCCAGCAGCGTAGGGACAGGGAGAGAAAAACTGTTTTTT. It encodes CASSVGTGREKLFF.

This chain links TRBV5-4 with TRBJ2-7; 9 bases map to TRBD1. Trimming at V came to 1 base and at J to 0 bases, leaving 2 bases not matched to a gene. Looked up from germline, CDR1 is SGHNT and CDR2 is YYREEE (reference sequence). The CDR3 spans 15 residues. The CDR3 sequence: CASSLRTGASYEQYF. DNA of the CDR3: TGTGCCAGCAGCTTGAGGACAGGGGCCTCCTACGAGCAGTACTTC. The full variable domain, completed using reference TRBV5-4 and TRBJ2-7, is ETGVTQSPTHLIKTRGQQVTLRCSSQSGHNTVSWYQQALGQGPQFIFQYYREEENGRGNFPPRFSGLQFPNYSSELNVNALELDDSALYLCASSLRTGASYEQYFGPGTRLTVT.

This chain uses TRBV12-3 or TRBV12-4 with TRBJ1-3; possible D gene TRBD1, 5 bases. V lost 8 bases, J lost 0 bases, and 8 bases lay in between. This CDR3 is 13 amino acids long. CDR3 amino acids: CASSQGSGNTIYF. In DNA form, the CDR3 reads TGTGCCAGCTCCCAGGGCTCTGGAAACACCATATATTTT.

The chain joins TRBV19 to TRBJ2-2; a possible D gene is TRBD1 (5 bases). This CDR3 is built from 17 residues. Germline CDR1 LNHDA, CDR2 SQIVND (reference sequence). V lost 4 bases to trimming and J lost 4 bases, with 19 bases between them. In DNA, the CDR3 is TGTGCCAGTAGTAAACCGACAGATCACTTTGGCACCGGGGAGCTGTTTTTT. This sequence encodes CASSKPTDHFGTGELFF.

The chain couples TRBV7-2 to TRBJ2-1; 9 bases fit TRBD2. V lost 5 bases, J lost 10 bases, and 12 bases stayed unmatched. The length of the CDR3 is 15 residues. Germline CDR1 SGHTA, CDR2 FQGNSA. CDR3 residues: CASSPRVAGAGEQFF. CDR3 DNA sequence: TGTGCCAGCAGCCCCCGAGTAGCGGGGGCGGGGGAGCAGTTCTTC.

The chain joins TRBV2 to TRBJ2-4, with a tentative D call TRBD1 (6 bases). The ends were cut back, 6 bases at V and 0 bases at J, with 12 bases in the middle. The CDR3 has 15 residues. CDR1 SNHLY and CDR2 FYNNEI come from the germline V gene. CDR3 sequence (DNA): TGTGCCAGCAGAGGGACAACAATAGCCAAAAACATTCAGTACTTC. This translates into CASRGTTIAKNIQYF.

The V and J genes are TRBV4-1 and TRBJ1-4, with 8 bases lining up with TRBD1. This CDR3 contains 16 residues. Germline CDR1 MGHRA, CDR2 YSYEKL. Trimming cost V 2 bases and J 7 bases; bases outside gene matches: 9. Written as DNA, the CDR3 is TGCGCCAGCAGCCAAATCCAGGGGGCTGGCGGTGAAAAACTGTTTTTT. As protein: CASSQIQGAGGEKLFF.